The clone carrying this TCR beta chain was detected ten times or more. Antigen: not known. The read stops 3 residues short of the end of the CDR3; the missing end is completed from the germline J gene. This sample is part of a study of T cell clonality in common variable immunodeficiency. The data were produced by immunoSEQ multiplex PCR, yet TCRdb's version contains in-frame clones alone and is incomplete. The sample contains 15,000 to 20,000 clones, none of them singletons. The CDR3 runs 14 residues. Germline V gene lookup returns CDR1 LNHDA and CDR2 SQIVND (reference sequence). Trimming shortened V by 5 bases and J by 5 bases, and 14 bases separated the two germline ends. Study-wide findings and caveats: CVID subjects had higher TCRbeta clonality than healthy controls, most marked in about a third. Shared TCRbeta clones were fewer between CVID subjects than controls. Common variable immunodeficiency TCR beta sequences reportedly had fewer deletions and N-nucleotide insertions.

CVID subjects had received replacement immunoglobulin for at least one year. CVID subjects were neither ill nor on immunomodulatory or immunosuppressive medication at sampling. The chain uses TRBV19 and TRBJ2-3; tentative D call: TRBD2 (6 bases). The specimen sequenced was peripheral blood mononuclear cells. The clonotype was recovered from a human donor with common variable immunodeficiency. CDR3 residues: CASSSRDSLDTQYF. CDR3 DNA (partial): TGTGCCAGTAGTTCCCGGGACTCCCTAGATACG.